This entry features one TCR beta chain sequence. Its antigen is not identified. This specimen comes from a study of monozygotic twins with inflammatory bowel disease. From germline, CDR1 is DFQATT and CDR2 SNEGSKA (reference sequence). CDR3 length: 12 amino acids. Every TCR library used approximately 3,200 ng of total RNA. Template switching appended UMIs that held a 6-nucleotide sample barcode. TCRdb reprocessed the 5' RACE reads, keeping one entry per CDR3 protein, no DNA. Its listing shows some 90,000 distinct CDR3 sequences. Study-wide results and caveats: Immunosuppressive treatments were not uniform, and this may have added variability to patient repertoires. Whereas healthy co-twins had higher TCRbeta diversity (inverse Simpson), IBD patients had lower diversity.

V usage is TRBV20-1 and J usage is TRBJ2-3; lacking DNA, the TRBD1 call made by TCRdb goes unchecked. This sequence originates from a human donor with ulcerative colitis or Crohn's disease, or a healthy co-twin of an affected twin (not recorded which). What was sequenced was blood. This CDR3 is CSARGWPGTQYF.